The clone carrying this T cell receptor (beta chain) was seen repeatedly, ten times or more. Its matching antigen is unknown. As for time point: newly diagnosed GD, antithyroid drugs for less than 3 months. There was RNA extracted from PBMCs, and the TCR library was made from it. All patients originated from an endocrinology department located in Xi'an, China. This entry belongs to a study of regulatory T cells in long-lasting Graves disease. Study at large: Prior antithyroid drug treatment in newly diagnosed Graves' patients lasted under 3 months. Study-wide results and caveats: The TCR repertoire of persistent Graves' patients was less diverse than that of newly diagnosed ones.

V was cut by 3 bases and J by 4 bases, with 9 bases left in between. The CDR3 runs to 14 residues. The germline CDR1 and CDR2 sequences are PRHDT and FYEKMQ (reference sequence). Relying on iRepertoire HTBI primers and Arm-PCR of CDR3 regions, the team built TCR beta libraries. In TCRdb, the multiplex PCR reads were re-called with MiXCR into one record per CDR3 protein. The data show over 500,000 distinct CDR3 sequences, with around 16% seen just once and 12% held by the top ten. These data also featured in a second study, about T cells in Graves' hyperthyroidism and ophthalmopathy. This second study says: Initially, a first-round RT-PCR of the TCR CDR3 employed the HTBI primer set.

The chain employs TRBV13 and TRBJ1-4; D gene uncertain. Sequencing used peripheral blood mononuclear cells (PBMCs), obtained at new diagnosis, from a patient treated with antithyroid drugs. The clonotype originates from a young man with Graves disease. CDR3 protein: CASSFGRDNEKLFF. Written as DNA, the CDR3 is TGTGCCAGCAGCTTTGGACGGGATAATGAAAAACTGTTTTTT.